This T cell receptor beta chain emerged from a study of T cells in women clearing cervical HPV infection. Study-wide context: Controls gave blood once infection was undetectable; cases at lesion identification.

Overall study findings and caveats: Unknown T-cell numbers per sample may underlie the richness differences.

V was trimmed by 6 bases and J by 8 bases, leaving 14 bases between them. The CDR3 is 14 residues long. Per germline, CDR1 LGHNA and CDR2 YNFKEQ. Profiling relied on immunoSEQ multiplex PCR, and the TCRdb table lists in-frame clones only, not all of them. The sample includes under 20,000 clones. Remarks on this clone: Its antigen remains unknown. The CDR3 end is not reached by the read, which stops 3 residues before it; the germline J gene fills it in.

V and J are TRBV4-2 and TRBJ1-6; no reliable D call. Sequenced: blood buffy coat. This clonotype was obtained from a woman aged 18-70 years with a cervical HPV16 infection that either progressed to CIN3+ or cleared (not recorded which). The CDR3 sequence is CASRSGVRDSPLHF. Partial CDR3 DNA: TGTGCCAGCAGGTCCGGGGTGAGGGATTCACCC.